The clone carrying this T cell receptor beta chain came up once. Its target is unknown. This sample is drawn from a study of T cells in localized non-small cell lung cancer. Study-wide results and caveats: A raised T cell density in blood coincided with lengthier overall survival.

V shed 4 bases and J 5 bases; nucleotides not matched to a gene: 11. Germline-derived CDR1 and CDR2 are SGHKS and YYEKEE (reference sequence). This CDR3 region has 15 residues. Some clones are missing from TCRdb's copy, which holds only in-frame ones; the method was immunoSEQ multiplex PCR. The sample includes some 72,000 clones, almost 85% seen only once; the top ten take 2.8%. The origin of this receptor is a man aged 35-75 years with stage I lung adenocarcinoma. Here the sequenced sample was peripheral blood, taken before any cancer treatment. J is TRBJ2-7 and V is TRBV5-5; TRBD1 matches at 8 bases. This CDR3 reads CASSLLGTGRNEQYF. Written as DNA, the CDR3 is TGTGCCAGCAGCCTTCTCGGGACAGGAAGAAACGAGCAGTACTTC.